This T cell receptor beta chain stems from a study of cytomegalovirus exposure and HLA in healthy donors. General study results and limits: There was a cluster of highly shared sequence variants that was likely a sequencing artifact. Approximately 17,000 TCR beta sequences were associated with HLA alleles at 0.05 false discovery rate in a later analysis.

Everyone who donated was a healthy bone marrow donor. Germline lookup yields CDR1 MNHNS and CDR2 SASEGT. With 6 bases clipped from V and 14 bases from J, the junction kept 13 bases outside the gene matches. The CDR3 covers 14 residues. Primers for the PCR totalled 60 Vbeta and 13 Jbeta. TCRdb's copy holds only in-frame clones and misses some; the assay was immunoSEQ multiplex PCR. The sample consists of approximately 220,000 clones, 70% to 85% of them appearing once. Regarding this clone: Its matching antigen is unknown.

The TCR comes from a girl aged 2 to 9 in good health and CMV-seronegative. The chain employs TRBV6-1 and TRBJ1-2; 12 bases fit TRBD1. The specimen was PBMCs. The CDR3, as DNA: TGTGCCAGCAGAGAACCCGGGACAGGGGGCGCGGGTACCTTC. Protein product: CASREPGTGGAGTF.